Listed below are T cell receptor beta chains from one sample, sequenced in a study of shared clonotypes between healthy human individuals. Some clones are missing from TCRdb's copy, which holds only in-frame ones; the method was immunoSEQ multiplex PCR. Here the sample spans 500,000 to 700,000 clones, 85% to 95% being singletons. The sequenced material came from naive CD8+ T cells sorted from blood. The receptors come from a woman aged 30 to 39 in good health. Both conserved end residues are part of each CDR3. Fields, in order: clone size, V gene, D gene, J gene, CDR3 DNA, CDR3 protein. A D gene is named only where the DNA matches it firmly. Clone sizes are given selectively: once, few, many, or a class where the clone is expanded.

size: -; V: TRBV28; D: -; J: TRBJ2-5; DNA: TGTGCCAGCAGTTTAGTGGGAGAATCACAAGAGACCCAGTACTTC; CDR3: CASSLVGESQETQYF
size: -; V: TRBV13; D: -; J: TRBJ2-7; DNA: TGTGCCAGCGCAGGACGGAGAACCTACGAGCAGTACTTC; CDR3: CASAGRRTYEQYF
size: -; V: TRBV5-4; D: -; J: TRBJ2-7; DNA: TGTGCCAGCAGCTTGGGCCGGGGGAAATACCACGAGCAGTACTTC; CDR3: CASSLGRGKYHEQYF
size: -; V: TRBV29-1; D: TRBD1; J: TRBJ2-7; DNA: TGCAGCGTCCGGACAGGGGTCTCCTACGAGCAGTACTTC; CDR3: CSVRTGVSYEQYF
size: few; V: TRBV7-9; D: -; J: TRBJ1-2; DNA: TGTGCCAGCAGCCCAAAAGGGGACATCGGCTATGGCTACACCTTC; CDR3: CASSPKGDIGYGYTF
size: -; V: TRBV29-1; D: TRBD1; J: TRBJ2-3; DNA: TGCAGCGTTGAGGGACAGGTTAAGGCAGATACGCAGTATTTT; CDR3: CSVEGQVKADTQYF
size: -; V: TRBV11-2; D: TRBD2; J: TRBJ2-7; DNA: TGTGCCAGCAGCTTAGACGGACTAGCGAGCGAGCAGTACTTC; CDR3: CASSLDGLASEQYF
size: once; V: TRBV7-9; D: -; J: TRBJ2-3; DNA: TGTGCCAGCAGCCTACGTGAGAGGGACACAGATACGCAGTATTTT; CDR3: CASSLRERDTDTQYF
size: -; V: TRBV19; D: -; J: TRBJ2-7; DNA: TGTGCCAGTAAGACCAGGGGACAATCCTACGAGCAGTACTTC; CDR3: CASKTRGQSYEQYF
size: -; V: TRBV4-2; D: TRBD2; J: TRBJ2-1; DNA: TGTGCCAGCAGCCAGGGGACTAGCGGGAGCCGGAGCTCCTACAATGAGCAGTTCTTC; CDR3: CASSQGTSGSRSSYNEQFF
size: -; V: TRBV28; D: TRBD2; J: TRBJ2-1; DNA: TGTGCCAGCAGTTCCTCGGGACTAGCGGGAGGTTCCAACAATGAGCAGTTCTTC; CDR3: CASSSSGLAGGSNNEQFF
size: -; V: TRBV19; D: -; J: TRBJ1-5; DNA: TGTGCCAGTAGTATAGCAGCTTTAGGACAGCCCCAGCATTTT; CDR3: CASSIAALGQPQHF
size: -; V: TRBV2; D: TRBD1; J: TRBJ2-3; DNA: TGTGCCAGCAGTGAAGGGACAGGTTATCTGACAGATACGCAGTATTTT; CDR3: CASSEGTGYLTDTQYF
size: -; V: TRBV4-2; D: -; J: TRBJ2-1; DNA: TGTGCCAGCAGCCAAGAAGGTCTAGCGTCTTCCTACAATGAGCAGTTCTTC; CDR3: CASSQEGLASSYNEQFF
size: -; V: TRBV28; D: -; J: TRBJ2-7; DNA: TGTGCCAGCAGTTTGATCGGGACCGACTACGAGCAGTACTTC; CDR3: CASSLIGTDYEQYF
size: -; V: TRBV7-9; D: -; J: TRBJ1-5; DNA: TGTGCCAGCAGCTCGGACACTGAGCGCAATCAGCCCCAGCATTTT; CDR3: CASSSDTERNQPQHF
size: -; V: TRBV7-6; D: -; J: TRBJ2-2; DNA: TGTGCCAGCAGCCCATTAACAGGGAACACCGGGGAGCTGTTTTTT; CDR3: CASSPLTGNTGELFF
size: -; V: TRBV15; D: -; J: TRBJ2-1; DNA: TGTGCCACCAGCAGAGATCAAAATGGTCCAGTCTACAATGAGCAGTTCTTC; CDR3: CATSRDQNGPVYNEQFF
size: -; V: TRBV7-6; D: -; J: TRBJ1-1; DNA: TGTGCCAGCAGCCTTGACCCAACAGGGCCTGAAGCTTTCTTT; CDR3: CASSLDPTGPEAFF
size: -; V: TRBV5-1; D: TRBD1; J: TRBJ2-7; DNA: TGCGCCAGCAGCTTGACAGGGGAACCCTCCTACGAGCAGTACTTC; CDR3: CASSLTGEPSYEQYF
size: -; V: TRBV2; D: -; J: TRBJ1-4; DNA: TGTGCCAGCACCCCAGGGAGGCAGCCAACTAATGAAAAACTGTTTTTT; CDR3: CASTPGRQPTNEKLFF
size: -; V: TRBV19; D: -; J: TRBJ2-7; DNA: TGTGCCAGTGGGCCAAGAGGAGACGACAACTACGAGCAGTACTTC; CDR3: CASGPRGDDNYEQYF
size: -; V: TRBV7-9; D: TRBD1; J: TRBJ2-7; DNA: TGTGCCAGCAGCTTGACAGGGGGGTTCTACGAGCAGTACTTC; CDR3: CASSLTGGFYEQYF
size: -; V: TRBV9; D: -; J: TRBJ2-2; DNA: TGTGCCAGCAGCCCCCCTGGAAGCGGGAACACCGGGGAGCTGTTTTTT; CDR3: CASSPPGSGNTGELFF
size: few; V: TRBV6-5; D: -; J: TRBJ1-1; DNA: TGTGCCAGCAGTTACTCGAGGGGAGTCGGCACTGAAGCTTTCTTT; CDR3: CASSYSRGVGTEAFF
size: -; V: TRBV9; D: TRBD2; J: TRBJ2-7; DNA: TGTGCCAGCAGCGTAGGACCAGCGGGAGGATACGAGCAGTACTTC; CDR3: CASSVGPAGGYEQYF
size: -; V: TRBV28; D: -; J: TRBJ1-2; DNA: TGTGCCAGCAGTTTCGGACAGAATGGCTACACCTTC; CDR3: CASSFGQNGYTF
size: -; V: TRBV5-1; D: TRBD1; J: TRBJ1-5; DNA: TGCGCCAGCAGCGTCGGGACAGGAGGGAATCAGCCCCAGCATTTT; CDR3: CASSVGTGGNQPQHF
size: -; V: TRBV19; D: -; J: TRBJ2-1; DNA: TGTGCCAGTTCCCTTGGGAATGAGCAGTTCTTC; CDR3: CASSLGNEQFF
size: -; V: TRBV19; D: -; J: TRBJ2-3; DNA: TGTGCCAGTAGTGCGAGACAGAGCACAGATACGCAGTATTTT; CDR3: CASSARQSTDTQYF
size: -; V: TRBV9; D: TRBD2; J: TRBJ2-1; DNA: TGTGCCAGCAGCGTGAGGGGACTACCAACCAACTACAATGAGCAGTTCTTC; CDR3: CASSVRGLPTNYNEQFF
size: once; V: TRBV28; D: -; J: TRBJ2-7; DNA: TGTGCCACCTCGGGGTTGCTAAGCTCCTACGAGCAGTACTTC; CDR3: CATSGLLSSYEQYF
size: once; V: TRBV28; D: -; J: TRBJ1-2; DNA: TGTGCCAGCGATTCTCCTCCCGGGGGAGGCTACACCTTC; CDR3: CASDSPPGGGYTF
size: -; V: TRBV28; D: -; J: TRBJ2-2; DNA: TGTGCCAGCAGCCGAGCGCTGGGGGAGGTCACCGGGGAGCTGTTTTTT; CDR3: CASSRALGEVTGELFF
size: few; V: TRBV27; D: TRBD1; J: TRBJ1-1; DNA: TGTGCCAGCAGTTTGGGACAGGGTTTTTCGGGGACTGAAGCTTTCTTT; CDR3: CASSLGQGFSGTEAFF
size: once; V: TRBV6-5; D: -; J: TRBJ1-4; DNA: TGTGCCAGCAGTTATACGACAGGAGTAAATGAAAAACTGTTTTTT; CDR3: CASSYTTGVNEKLFF
size: -; V: TRBV7-9; D: -; J: TRBJ1-3; DNA: TGTGCCAGCAGCCCGACCAAGGGAGCCTCTGGAAACACCATATATTTT; CDR3: CASSPTKGASGNTIYF